A single sample gave rise to the 7 T cell receptor beta chains below, sequenced in a study of cytomegalovirus exposure and HLA in healthy donors. PCR was performed using 60 Vbeta and 13 Jbeta primers. Here immunoSEQ multiplex PCR was the method, and the copy in TCRdb shows in-frame clones only, minus some. The sample records about 170,000 clones, 65% to 85% being singletons. Sequencing was carried out using PBMCs. These receptors all stem from a woman aged 50 to 60 in good health and CMV-seropositive.

V gene TRBV2 combines with J gene TRBJ2-1; D might be TRBD2 (5 bases). The CDR3 runs to 14 residues. V lost 6 bases, J lost 0 bases, and 9 bases lay in between. Looked up from germline, CDR1 is SNHLY and CDR2 is FYNNEI. The CDR3: CASRSGSSYNEQFF. The CDR3 region has the DNA TGTGCCAGCAGGAGCGGAAGCTCCTACAATGAGCAGTTCTTC.

The V call is TRBV2, the J call TRBJ1-2; D not resolved. The V end lost 7 bases, the J end lost 8 bases, and 14 bases lay between the germline ends. Germline V gene lookup returns CDR1 SNHLY and CDR2 FYNNEI. There are 12 residues in the CDR3. The CDR3: CASILGRGGYTF. The CDR3 DNA sequence: TGTGCCAGCATCCTGGGCCGCGGGGGCTACACCTTC.

The chain links TRBV5-1 to TRBJ2-2; TRBD1 might be the D (5 bases). The CDR3 totals 15 residues. CDR1 is SGHRS and CDR2 is YFSETQ in the germline V gene. Trimming shortened V by 4 bases and J by 3 bases, and 13 bases separated the two germline ends. CDR3 in amino acids: CASSPVQGYTGELFF. In DNA form, the CDR3 reads TGCGCCAGCAGCCCCGTCCAGGGTTACACCGGGGAGCTGTTTTTT.

This chain joins TRBV25-1 and TRBJ1-2; possibly TRBD1 for D (5 bases). This CDR3 has 14 residues. Per the germline V gene, CDR1 is MGHDK and CDR2 is SYGVNS. Trimming pared 0 bases from V and 6 bases from J, leaving 11 bases between. CDR3 amino acids: CASSEYGRVDGYTF. The DNA of the CDR3 is TGTGCCAGCAGTGAATATGGCAGGGTGGATGGCTACACCTTC.

The rearrangement links TRBV15 to TRBJ1-3; 7 nucleotides match TRBD1. This CDR3 comprises 15 residues. With 3 bases clipped from V and 0 bases from J, the junction kept 2 bases outside the gene matches. The V gene's germline CDR1 is LNHNV and CDR2 YYDKDF (reference sequence). CDR3 sequence reads: CATSSYRGSGNTIYF. Written as DNA, the CDR3 is TGTGCCACCAGCAGTTACAGGGGCTCTGGAAACACCATATATTTT.

In its sample, this clone was seen a few times. CDR3 DNA sequence: TGTGCCACCCAACTCACAGGGGGCACGTCGAGGGAGCAGTACTTC. Protein product: CATQLTGGTSREQYF. The gene calls are TRBV19 and TRBJ2-7; TRBD1 matches at 9 bases. The CDR3 is 15 amino acids. Germline trimming cut 10 bases from V and 7 bases from J; bases unmatched to any gene: 17. CDR1 LNHDA and CDR2 SQIVND come from the germline V gene (reference sequence).

The chain couples TRBV9 to TRBJ2-7, with 10 bases matching TRBD2. Germline V gene sequence: CDR1 SGDLS, CDR2 YYNGEE. Losses at the gene ends were 0 bases for V and 2 bases for J; bases not matched to a gene: 5. The CDR3 spans 16 residues. This CDR3 reads CASSVGGLASTYEQYF. The CDR3 DNA is TGTGCCAGCAGCGTAGGGGGACTAGCGTCGACCTACGAGCAGTACTTC. Variable domain in full (rest from reference TRBV9 and TRBJ2-7): DSGVTQTPKHLITATGQRVTLRCSPRSGDLSVYWYQQSLDQGLQFLIQYYNGEERAKGNILERFSAQQFPDLHSELNLSSLELGDSALYFCASSVGGLASTYEQYFGPGTRLTVT.